This T cell receptor beta chain came from a study of blood T cell repertoires in COVID-19. Trimming left V 6 bases short and J 3 bases short, with 10 bases between. There are 13 residues in the CDR3. Profiling relied on immunoSEQ multiplex PCR, and the TCRdb table lists in-frame clones only, not all of them. The profile shows fewer than 450,000 clones, 88% of them singletons. This sequence joins TRBV12-3 or TRBV12-4 and TRBJ2-3; D is unclear. The sample consisted of PBMCs or T cells enriched from blood (not recorded which). The sequence derives from a woman aged 40 to 49 with acute COVID-19. The CDR3 sequence is CASSFTLTDTQYF. The CDR3 nucleotides read TGTGCCAGCAGCTTTACGCTAACAGATACGCAGTATTTT.